This T cell receptor (beta chain) is from a study of T cells in Graves' hyperthyroidism and ophthalmopathy. The TCR beta CDR3 regions underwent amplification using RNA transcripts as the source. HTBI primers were used for first-round RT-PCR of the TCR CDR3. Using its own MiXCR run on the multiplex PCR reads, TCRdb lists one record per CDR3 protein. The profile covers more than 300,000 distinct CDR3 sequences, with approximately 14% appearing a single time and about 10% taken by the ten largest. In this sample, this clonotype turned up a few times. This may stem from a read error, because a much larger clone lies one nucleotide away. The conserved phenylalanine or tryptophan is not found at the CDR3 terminus, so this likely reflects a read error. This clonotype originated in a woman in her fifties or sixties with Graves' hyperthyroidism. Sequencing was carried out using blood.

CDR3 DNA sequence: TGCAGTGCCCATGCCTCGGGAACCTACGAGCAGTACCTC. It translates to CSAHASGTYEQYL. This rearrangement joins TRBV20-1 to TRBJ2-7; D may be TRBD2 (5 bases). The CDR3 has 13 amino acids. The germline V gene has CDR1 DFQATT and CDR2 SNEGSKA (reference sequence). The ends were cut back, 6 bases at V and 2 bases at J, with 14 bases in the middle.